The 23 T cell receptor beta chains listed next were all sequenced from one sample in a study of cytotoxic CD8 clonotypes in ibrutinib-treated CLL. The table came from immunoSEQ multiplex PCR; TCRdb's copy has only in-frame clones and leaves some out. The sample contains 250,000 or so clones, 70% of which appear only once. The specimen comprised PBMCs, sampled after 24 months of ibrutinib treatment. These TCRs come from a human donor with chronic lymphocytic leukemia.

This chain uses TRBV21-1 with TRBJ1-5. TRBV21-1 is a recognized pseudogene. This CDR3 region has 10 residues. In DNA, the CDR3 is TGTGCCAGCAGCATGGAGCCCCAGCATTTT. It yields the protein CASSMEPQHF.

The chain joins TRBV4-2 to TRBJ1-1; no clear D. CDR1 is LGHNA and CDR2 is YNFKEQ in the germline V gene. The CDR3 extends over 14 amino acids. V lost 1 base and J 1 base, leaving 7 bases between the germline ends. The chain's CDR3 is CASSQVGENTEAFF. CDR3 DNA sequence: TGTGCCAGCAGCCAAGTAGGAGAGAACACTGAAGCTTTCTTT.

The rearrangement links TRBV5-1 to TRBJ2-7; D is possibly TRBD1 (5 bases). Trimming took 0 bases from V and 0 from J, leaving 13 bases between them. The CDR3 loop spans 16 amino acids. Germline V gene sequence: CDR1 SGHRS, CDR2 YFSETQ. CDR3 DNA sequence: TGCGCCAGCAGCTTGGCCGAACAGGTGGGCTCCTACGAGCAGTACTTC. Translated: CASSLAEQVGSYEQYF. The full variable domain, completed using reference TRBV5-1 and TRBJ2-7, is KAGVTQTPRYLIKTRGQQVTLSCSPISGHRSVSWYQQTPGQGLQFLFEYFSETQRNKGNFPGRFSGRQFSNSRSEMNVSTLELGDSALYLCASSLAEQVGSYEQYFGPGTRLTVT.

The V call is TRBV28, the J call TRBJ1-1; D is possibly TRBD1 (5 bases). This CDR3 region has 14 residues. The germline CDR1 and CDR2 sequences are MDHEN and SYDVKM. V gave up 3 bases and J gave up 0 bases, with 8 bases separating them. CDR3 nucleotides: TGTGCCAGCAGTTTTCCAGGGATGAACACTGAAGCTTTCTTT. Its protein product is CASSFPGMNTEAFF.

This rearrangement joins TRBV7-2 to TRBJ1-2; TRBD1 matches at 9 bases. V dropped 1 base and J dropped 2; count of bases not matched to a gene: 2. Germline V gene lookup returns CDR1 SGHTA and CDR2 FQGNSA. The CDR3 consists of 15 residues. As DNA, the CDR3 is TGTGCCAGCAGCTTAGTGGGGACAGGGAACTATGGCTACACCTTC. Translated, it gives CASSLVGTGNYGYTF.

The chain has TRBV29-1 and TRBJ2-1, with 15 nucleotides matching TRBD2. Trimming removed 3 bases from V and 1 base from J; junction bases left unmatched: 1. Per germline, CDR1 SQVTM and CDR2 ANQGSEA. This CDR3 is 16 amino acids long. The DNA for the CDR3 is TGCAGCGTTGAGGGACTAGCGGGAGGTTCCTACAATGAGCAGTTCTTC. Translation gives CSVEGLAGGSYNEQFF.

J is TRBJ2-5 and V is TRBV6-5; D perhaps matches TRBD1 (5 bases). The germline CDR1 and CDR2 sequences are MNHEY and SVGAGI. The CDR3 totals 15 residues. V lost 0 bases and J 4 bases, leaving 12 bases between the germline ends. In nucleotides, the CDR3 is TGTGCCAGCAGTTACTCCGCCAGGGTAGGAGAGACCCAGTACTTC. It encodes CASSYSARVGETQYF.

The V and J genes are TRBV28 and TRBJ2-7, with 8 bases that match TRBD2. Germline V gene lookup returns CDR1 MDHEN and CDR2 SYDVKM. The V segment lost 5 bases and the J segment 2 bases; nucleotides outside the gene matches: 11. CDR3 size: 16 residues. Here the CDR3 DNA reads TGTGCCAGCAGTCCTTCGTGGGCGGGAGGCCCCTACGAGCAGTACTTC. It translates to CASSPSWAGGPYEQYF.

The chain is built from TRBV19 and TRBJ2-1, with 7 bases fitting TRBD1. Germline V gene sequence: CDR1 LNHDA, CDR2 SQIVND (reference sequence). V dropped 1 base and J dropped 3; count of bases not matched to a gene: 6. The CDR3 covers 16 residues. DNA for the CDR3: TGTGCCAGTAGTATAGTAGAAGGGACAGACTACAATGAGCAGTTCTTC. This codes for CASSIVEGTDYNEQFF.

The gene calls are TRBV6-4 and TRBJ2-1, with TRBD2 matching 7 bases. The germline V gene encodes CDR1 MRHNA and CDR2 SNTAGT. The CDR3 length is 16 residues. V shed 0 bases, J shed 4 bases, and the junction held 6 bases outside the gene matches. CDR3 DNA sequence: TGTGCCAGCAGTGACTCCACTAGCGCTAGGTACAATGAGCAGTTCTTC. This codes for CASSDSTSARYNEQFF.

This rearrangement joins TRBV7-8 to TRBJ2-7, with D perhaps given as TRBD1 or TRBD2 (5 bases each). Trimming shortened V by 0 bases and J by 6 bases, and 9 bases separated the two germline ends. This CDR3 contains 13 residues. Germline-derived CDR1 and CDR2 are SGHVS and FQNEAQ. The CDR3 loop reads CASSLAGTREQYF. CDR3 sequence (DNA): TGTGCCAGCAGCTTAGCGGGGACCCGCGAGCAGTACTTC. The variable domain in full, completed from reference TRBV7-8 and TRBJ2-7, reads GAGVSQSPRYKVAKRGQDVALRCDPISGHVSLFWYQQALGQGPEFLTYFQNEAQLDKSGLPSDRFFAERPEGSVSTLKIQRTQQEDSAVYLCASSLAGTREQYFGPGTRLTVT.

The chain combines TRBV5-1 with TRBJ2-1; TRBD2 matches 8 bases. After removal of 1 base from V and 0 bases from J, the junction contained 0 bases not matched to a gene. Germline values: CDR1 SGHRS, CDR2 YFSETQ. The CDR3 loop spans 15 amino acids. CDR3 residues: CASSLTSGSYNEQFF. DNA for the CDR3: TGCGCCAGCAGCTTGACTAGCGGCTCCTACAATGAGCAGTTCTTC.

The CDR3 DNA is TGTGCCTGGAGTACAGGGAGCTCCTACGAGCAGTACTTC. Translated, it gives CAWSTGSSYEQYF. This chain uses TRBV30 with TRBJ2-7; weak D call: TRBD1 (6 bases). CDR1 is GTSNPN and CDR2 is SVGIG in the germline V gene (reference sequence). The CDR3 sequence is 13 residues long. V was pared by 2 bases and J by 0 bases, with 8 bases between. The whole variable domain, filled in from reference TRBV30 and TRBJ2-7, reads SQTIHQWPATLVQPVGSPLSLECTVEGTSNPNLYWYRQAAGRGLQLLFYSVGIGQISSEVPQNLSASRPQDRQFILSSKKLLLSDSGFYLCAWSTGSSYEQYFGPGTRLTVT.

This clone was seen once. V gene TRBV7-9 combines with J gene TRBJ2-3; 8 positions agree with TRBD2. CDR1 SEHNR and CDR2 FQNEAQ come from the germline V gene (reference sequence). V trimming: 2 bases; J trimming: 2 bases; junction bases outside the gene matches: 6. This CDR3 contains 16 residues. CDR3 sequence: CASSLWREAFTDTQYF. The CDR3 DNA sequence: TGTGCCAGCAGCTTATGGCGGGAGGCGTTCACAGATACGCAGTATTTT. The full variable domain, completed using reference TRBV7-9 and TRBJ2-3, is DTGVSQNPRHKITKRGQNVTFRCDPISEHNRLYWYRQTLGQGPEFLTYFQNEAQLEKSRLLSDRFSAERPKGSFSTLEIQRTEQGDSAMYLCASSLWREAFTDTQYFGPGTRLTVL.

The CDR3 coding sequence is TGTGCCAGCAGCGTTATAGGGCTGGAGACCCAGTACTTC. This encodes CASSVIGLETQYF. The chain combines TRBV11-2 with TRBJ2-5; D is uncertain. The CDR3 totals 13 residues. Per germline, CDR1 SGHAT and CDR2 FQNNGV. Between the trimmed V and J ends, which lost 5 bases and 5 bases, there was a span of 12 bases.

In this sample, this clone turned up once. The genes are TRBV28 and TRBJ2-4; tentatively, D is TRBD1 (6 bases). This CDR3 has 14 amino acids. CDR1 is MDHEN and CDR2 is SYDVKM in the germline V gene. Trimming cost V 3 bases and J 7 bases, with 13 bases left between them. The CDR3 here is CASSFSAGENIQYF. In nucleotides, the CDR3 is TGTGCCAGCAGTTTCTCGGCAGGGGAGAACATTCAGTACTTC.

The CDR3 region has the DNA TGTGCCAGCAGCGTAGGGTCAGGGGACTATGGCTACACCTTC. It is translated as CASSVGSGDYGYTF. The gene calls are TRBV9 and TRBJ1-2; possibly TRBD1 for D (6 bases). This CDR3 region has 14 residues. Deletions cut 0 bases from V and 3 bases from J, with 9 bases between. CDR1 and CDR2 from the germline V gene are SGDLS and YYNGEE.

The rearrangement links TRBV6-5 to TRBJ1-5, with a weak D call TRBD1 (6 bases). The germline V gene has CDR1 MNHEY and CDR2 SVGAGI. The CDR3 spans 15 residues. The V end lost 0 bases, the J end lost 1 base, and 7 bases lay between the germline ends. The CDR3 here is CASSYSGTSNQPQHF. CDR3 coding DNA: TGTGCCAGCAGTTACTCAGGGACAAGCAATCAGCCCCAGCATTTT.

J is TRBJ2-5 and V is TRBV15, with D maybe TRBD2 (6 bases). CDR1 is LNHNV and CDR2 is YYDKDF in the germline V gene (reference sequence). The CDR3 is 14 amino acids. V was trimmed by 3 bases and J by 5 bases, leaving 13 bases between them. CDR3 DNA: TGTGCCACCAGCAGGGGGGGAGGCGTCGAGACCCAGTACTTC. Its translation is CATSRGGGVETQYF.

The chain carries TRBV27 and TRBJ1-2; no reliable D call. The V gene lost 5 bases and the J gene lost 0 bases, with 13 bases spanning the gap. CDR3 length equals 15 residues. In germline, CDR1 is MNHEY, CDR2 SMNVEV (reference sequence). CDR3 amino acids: CASSESRTANYGYTF. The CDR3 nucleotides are TGTGCCAGCAGTGAATCAAGGACCGCTAACTATGGCTACACCTTC.

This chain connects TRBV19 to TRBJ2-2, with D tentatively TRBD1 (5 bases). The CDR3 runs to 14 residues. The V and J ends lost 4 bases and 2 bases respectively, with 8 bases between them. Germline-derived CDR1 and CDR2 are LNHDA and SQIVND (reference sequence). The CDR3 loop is CASSRQPNTGELFF. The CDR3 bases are TGTGCCAGTAGTAGACAGCCAAACACCGGGGAGCTGTTTTTT.

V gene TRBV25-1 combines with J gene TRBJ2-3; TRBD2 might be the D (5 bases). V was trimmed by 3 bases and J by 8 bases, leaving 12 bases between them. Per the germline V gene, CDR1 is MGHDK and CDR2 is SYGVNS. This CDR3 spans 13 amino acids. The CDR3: CASSDPTRSTQYF. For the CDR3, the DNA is TGTGCCAGCAGTGATCCTACTAGGAGTACGCAGTATTTT.

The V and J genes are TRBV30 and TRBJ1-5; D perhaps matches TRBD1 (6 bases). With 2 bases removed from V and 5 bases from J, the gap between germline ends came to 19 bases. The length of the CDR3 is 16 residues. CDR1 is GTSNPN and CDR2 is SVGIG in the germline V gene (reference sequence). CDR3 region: CAWSPMGGQGYQPQHF. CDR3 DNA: TGTGCCTGGAGTCCCATGGGGGGGCAGGGCTATCAGCCCCAGCATTTT.